The 6 T cell receptor beta chains listed next were all sequenced from one sample in a study of CXCR3-negative and CXCR3-positive naive CD8 T cells. No antigens are known for them. General study points: Naive cells positive for CXCR3 carried more hydrophobic TRB CDR3s than CXCR3-negative ones.

TRB cDNA libraries were made by UMI-labeled 5' RACE. TCRdb re-called the 5' RACE reads, yielding one record per CDR3 amino acid sequence without DNA. This specimen shows over 100,000 distinct CDR3 sequences; the ten leading clones hold around 0.37%. Sequencing was done on a sample of naive CXCR3+ CD8+ T cells from blood. Noted subset: CD45RO-CCR7+CD27+CD95- naive CD8+ T cells expressing CXCR3 (TNR3+). The source of these receptors is a human donor in good health. Some clones in this sample may be carry-over from other donors' samples.

The J gene is TRBJ2-7, the V gene TRBV29-1; TCRdb proposes TRBD1, but this gene call is untestable without DNA. The V gene's germline CDR1 is SQVTM and CDR2 ANQGSEA. There are 16 residues in the CDR3. The CDR3 protein is CSVQRVKRDRPGEQYF.

The chain is built from TRBV9 and TRBJ2-1. Germline V gene data show CDR1 as SGDLS and CDR2 as YYNGEE. The CDR3 contains 14 residues. The CDR3 region is CASSVSGFIDEQFF. The entire variable domain, with the rest obtained from reference TRBV9 and TRBJ2-1, is as follows: DSGVTQTPKHLITATGQRVTLRCSPRSGDLSVYWYQQSLDQGLQFLIQYYNGEERAKGNILERFSAQQFPDLHSELNLSSLELGDSALYFCASSVSGFIDEQFFGPGTRLTVL.

The chain couples TRBV10-3 to TRBJ2-7; TCRdb picks TRBD1, but there is no DNA to check that call. The CDR3 is 17 amino acids. Germline loops: CDR1 ENHRY, CDR2 SYGVKD. CDR3 region: CAISIGGVPSSTHEQYF.

The rearrangement uses TRBV28 and TRBJ2-7; the D call of TRBD2 rests on TCRdb alone, since no DNA is present to check it. Per germline, CDR1 MDHEN and CDR2 SYDVKM. CDR3 size: 16 residues. CDR3: CASVGGDWTSSYEQYF.

J is TRBJ2-1 and V is TRBV27. The CDR3 has 13 residues. The germline V gene has CDR1 MNHEY and CDR2 SMNVEV (reference sequence). The CDR3 sequence: CESTGGPYNEQFF.

This sequence joins TRBV12-3 or TRBV12-4 and TRBJ1-3; no DNA is available, so the TRBD1 call from TCRdb remains unchecked. This CDR3 region has 15 residues. CDR3: CASSLWGGSGNTIYF.